Given below is one TCR beta chain in context. Its specificity is not known. This entry comes from a study of Ad26.COV2.S vaccination and SARS-CoV-2 variants. Findings and caveats of the study: From the TCR breadth and depth analyses, total T cell responses may have been underestimated. Those who received the vaccine showed greater spike-specific TCR breadth than those given placebo.

Profiled with immunoSEQ multiplex PCR; TCRdb holds only in-frame clones, not every one. Among around 320,000 clones listed, around nine tenths were seen once. Looked up from germline, CDR1 is SGHNT and CDR2 is YYREEE (reference sequence). There are 14 residues in the CDR3. The J segment lost 1 base and the V segment lost 5 bases, leaving 5 bases of the junction unmatched. Treatment reported: 15 to 20 received Ad26.COV2.S at low or high dose, single or two shots; several received placebo; per-sample allocation not given. Specimen acquisition occurred on day 63 following the initial vaccine or placebo injection.

The chain couples TRBV5-4 to TRBJ1-1, with TRBD1 identical over 7 bases. The sequencing used peripheral blood, collected in a trial of Ad26.COV2.S vaccine versus placebo. The TCR sequence derives from a person aged 18-60 years who received the Ad26.COV2.S COVID-19 vaccine or a placebo. The CDR3 is CASRAGGSNTEAFF. Here the CDR3 DNA reads TGTGCCAGCAGGGCAGGGGGGTCGAACACTGAAGCTTTCTTT. Complete variable domain (other parts from reference TRBV5-4 and TRBJ1-1): ETGVTQSPTHLIKTRGQQVTLRCSSQSGHNTVSWYQQALGQGPQFIFQYYREEENGRGNFPPRFSGLQFPNYSSELNVNALELDDSALYLCASRAGGSNTEAFFGQGTRLTVV.